This T cell receptor beta chain was recorded in a study of shared clonotypes between healthy human individuals (dated by TCRdb to between 2020 and 2021). Notes on the research overall: A few men and two women, aged 18 to 49 years, made up the cohort. To estimate repertoire size and how much clonotypes are shared between individuals, the study performed deep sequencing of blood TCR repertoires from roughly five healthy adults. For each donor, three plates each were used for CD4 naive and CD4 memory, two plates were used for CD8 naive, and one plate was used for CD8 memory. To increase sequencing depth and limit assay-specific biases, different laboratories used diverse techniques to prepare libraries and sequence TCR repertoires. Per donor, leukapheresis produced somewhere between about 0.8 and 9 billion PBMCs. Findings and caveats that apply to the study as a whole: The genetic and exposure-history diversity represented was limited by the small number of donors. Rarefaction of sorted-subset datasets indicated incomplete sequencing despite the large sequencing depth. Higher generation probabilities were observed for clonotypes shared by all four sorted-subset donors than for non-shared clonotypes. Naive subsets generally had larger estimated clonotype richness than memory subsets did. Across four donors, approximately 4.6% of naive CD4, approximately 3.6% of naive CD8, approximately 2.5% of memory CD4, and over 0.35% of memory CD8 clonotypes were shared. Based on pairwise subsampling, the degree of clonotype sharing among donors was expected to be affected by sequencing depth. Sampling was restricted to blood, and TCR repertoires in tissue are likely to differ from TCR repertoires in blood.

Based on the germline V gene, the CDR1 and CDR2 sequences are KGHSH and LQKENI. Relative to germline, V is 1 base shorter and J is 1 base shorter, with 13 bases between their ends. Its CDR3 holds 16 amino acids, cysteine through phenylalanine. The read is trimmed to its CDR3 DNA, 48 bases read in frame from base 1. The donors were healthy, HIV-negative adults who had no recently reported acute infections or vaccinations. All donors were Caucasian adults living in Nashville, Tennessee, USA. CD4+ T cells were enriched by magnetic negative selection; naive cells were then positively selected on CD45RA, and the negative fraction formed the memory subset. After blood collection by leukapheresis, PBMCs were isolated using Ficoll-Histopaque density gradient centrifugation and then cryopreserved in the vapor phase of liquid nitrogen. Analytical flow cytometry was used to check the purity and quantity of each magnetically sorted T cell population. Genomic DNA was isolated from every sorted fraction and measured by UV absorbance on a Nanodrop 2000c.

In this sample, this clone turned up once. Its antigen remains undetermined. Base qualities were left out, and no much larger clone turns up one base away. TCR CDR3 regions were amplified from genomic DNA by multiplex PCR using the deep immunoSEQ assay. Extracted genomic DNA from each cell subset was spread evenly across all wells of several immunoSEQ 96-well plates, with each plate serving as a replicate. For sorted subsets, each replicate PCR was loaded with roughly 190 ng genomic DNA, equivalent to about 30,000 T cell genomes. Purified libraries were measured with a Qubit 3.0 fluorometer, size-checked on a Bioanalyzer 2100, and measured again with the KAPA Library Quantification kit. Every immunoSEQ 96-well plate was sequenced on a separate single-read 150-cycle Illumina NextSeq 550 flow cell. The source study handled its data this way. Because the immunoSEQ output included only junctional sequences and no quality scores, the filtering could not be the same as the filtering used for full-length reads. Sequences were annotated with PyIR, a Python wrapper for IgBLAST v1.9, and V/J genes and CDR3 were assigned using IMGT germline references. Reads were filtered out if the reads had weak V/J assignments (E-value above 1e-6), no CDR3, stop codons, out-of-frame junctions, or ambiguous translated residues. V3J clonotypes were defined as sequences sharing the same inferred V gene, J gene, and CDR3 amino acid sequence. Percentage overlap between repertoires was computed as shared unique clonotypes divided by the size of the smaller repertoire. RTK rarefaction, the Chao1 estimator, and Recon v2.1 estimates of unobserved clonotypes were used to assess repertoire richness. For all TCRbeta clonotypes obtained by the gDNA method from four donors, generation probabilities were computed with OLGA. Held by TCRdb, this immuneACCESS table contains in-frame sequences only and omits some clones. Under half of the omission traces to an unresolved V gene where checked; the cause of the rest is unknown. That table supplies the V and J calls and clone size; D and trimming were determined from the DNA. This sample has approximately 2,300,000 clones in its table, and less than 95% of those were observed once. Clones ranked in the top ten supply 0.37% of the sample.

This TCR derives from a young man in good health. Some clones in this sample may be carry-over from other donors' samples. Recombination joined TRBV18 with TRBJ1-1; matching of 5 bases hints at TRBD1 as the D gene. The material sequenced was naive CD4+ T cells from PBMCs. The cell subset or site tag for this specimen amounts to: CD45RA+ positively selected. The CDR3 region: CASSPQGQLTNTEAFF. The sequence in DNA is TGTGCCAGCTCACCACAAGGACAACTTACGAACACTGAAGCTTTCTTT.